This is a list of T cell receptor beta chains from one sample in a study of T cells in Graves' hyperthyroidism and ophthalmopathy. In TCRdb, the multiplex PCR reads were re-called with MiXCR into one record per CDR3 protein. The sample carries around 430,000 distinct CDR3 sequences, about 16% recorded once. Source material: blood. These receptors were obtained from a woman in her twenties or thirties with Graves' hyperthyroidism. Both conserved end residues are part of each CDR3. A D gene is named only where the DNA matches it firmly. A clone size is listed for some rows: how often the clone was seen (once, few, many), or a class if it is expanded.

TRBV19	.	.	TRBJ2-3	CASSSLGTDTQYF	TGTGCCAGTAGTAGTTTAGGCACAGATACGCAGTATTTT
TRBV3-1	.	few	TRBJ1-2	CASSQGDPVYGYTF	TGTGCCAGCAGCCAGGGGGACCCCGTCTATGGCTACACCTTC
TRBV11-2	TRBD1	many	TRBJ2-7	CASSQSQLTGRYSEQYF	TGTGCCAGCAGCCAATCTCAACTGACAGGGCGTTACTCCGAGCAGTACTTC
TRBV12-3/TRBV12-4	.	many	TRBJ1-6	CASSLDDGNSPLHF	TGTGCCAGCAGTTTAGATGACGGGAATTCACCCCTCCACTTT
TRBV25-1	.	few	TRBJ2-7	CASSEFSVGAGEQYF	TGTGCCAGCAGTGAATTCTCGGTAGGGGCTGGGGAGCAGTACTTC
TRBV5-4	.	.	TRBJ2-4	CASSFERAQNIQYF	TGTGCCAGCAGCTTCGAGAGGGCCCAAAACATTCAGTACTTC
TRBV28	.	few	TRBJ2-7	CASNRLAVFYEQYF	TGTGCCAGCAACCGACTCGCGGTCTTCTACGAGCAGTACTTC
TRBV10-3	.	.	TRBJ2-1	CATTLQNYNEQFF	TGTGCCACCACCCTGCAGAACTACAATGAGCAGTTCTTC
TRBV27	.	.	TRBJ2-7	CASSRTEGYEQYF	TGTGCCAGCAGCAGGACGGAAGGATACGAGCAGTACTTC
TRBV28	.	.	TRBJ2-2	CASSFRGVTGELFF	TGTGCCAGCAGTTTTAGGGGCGTCACCGGGGAGCTGTTTTTT
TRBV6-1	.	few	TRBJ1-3	CASIAGGILAGNTIYF	TGTGCCAGCATCGCGGGCGGAATCTTGGCGGGAAACACCATATATTTT
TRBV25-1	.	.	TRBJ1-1	CASSDNVNTEAFF	TGTGCCAGCAGTGATAACGTAAACACTGAAGCTTTCTTT
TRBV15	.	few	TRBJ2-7	CATSNRDESYEQYF	TGTGCCACCAGCAACCGGGACGAATCCTACGAGCAGTACTTC
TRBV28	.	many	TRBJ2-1	CASSAPGTSYNEQFF	TGTGCCAGCAGTGCCCCAGGGACATCCTACAATGAGCAGTTCTTC
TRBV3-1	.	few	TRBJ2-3	CASGTPELAGTDTQYF	TGTGCCAGCGGCACGCCTGAACTAGCAGGCACAGATACGCAGTATTTT
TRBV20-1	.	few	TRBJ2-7	CSAEGLEHIYEQYF	TGCAGTGCTGAAGGACTGGAACACATCTACGAGCAGTACTTC
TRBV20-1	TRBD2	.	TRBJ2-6	CSARRLATGANVLTF	TGCAGTGCTAGGCGACTAGCTACTGGGGCCAACGTCCTGACTTTC
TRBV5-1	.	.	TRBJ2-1	CASSLLVSPRNEQFF	TGCGCCAGCAGCTTGTTGGTCTCTCCTCGAAATGAGCAGTTCTTC
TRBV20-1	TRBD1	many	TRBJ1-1	CSASRGQLLPEAFF	TGCAGTGCTTCAAGGGGACAGCTACTCCCTGAAGCTTTCTTT
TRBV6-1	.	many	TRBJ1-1	CASSEWGGSEAFF	TGTGCCAGCAGTGAATGGGGGGGGAGTGAAGCTTTCTTT
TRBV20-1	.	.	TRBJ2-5	CSAREVRGWETQYF	TGCAGTGCTAGAGAGGTTCGGGGTTGGGAGACCCAGTACTTC
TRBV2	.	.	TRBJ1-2	CASSGGITNYGYTF	TGTGCCAGCAGTGGGGGGATAACTAACTATGGCTACACCTTC
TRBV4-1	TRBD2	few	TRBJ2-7	CASSPRLAGPYEQYF	TGCGCCAGCAGCCCTAGACTAGCGGGACCCTACGAGCAGTACTTC
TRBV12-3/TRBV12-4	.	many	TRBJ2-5	CASSLVGYQETQYF	TGTGCCAGCAGTTTAGTTGGCTACCAAGAGACCCAGTACTTC
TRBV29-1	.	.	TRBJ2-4	CSGGTLLAKNIQYF	TGCAGCGGTGGGACTTTACTAGCCAAAAACATTCAGTACTTC
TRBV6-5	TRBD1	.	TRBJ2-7	CASSSQGLSYEQYF	TGTGCCAGCAGTTCACAGGGGCTCTCCTACGAGCAGTACTTC
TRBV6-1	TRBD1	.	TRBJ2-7	CASSPRTGSDEQYF	TGTGCCAGCAGTCCCCGGACAGGGTCTGACGAGCAGTACTTC
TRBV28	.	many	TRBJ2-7	CASSFQGTPHEQYF	TGTGCCAGCAGTTTTCAGGGTACCCCCCACGAGCAGTACTTC
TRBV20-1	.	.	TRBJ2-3	CSARADRPYTDTQYF	TGCAGTGCTAGAGCAGACAGACCCTACACAGATACGCAGTATTTT
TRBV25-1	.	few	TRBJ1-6	CASSDGASPLHF	TGTGCCAGCAGTGACGGGGCTTCACCCCTCCACTTT
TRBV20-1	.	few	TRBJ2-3	CSAPSTIPVLSTDTQYF	TGCAGTGCTCCTAGTACCATTCCCGTTTTGAGCACAGATACGCAGTATTTT
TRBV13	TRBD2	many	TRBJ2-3	CASSSSGGRSTDTQYF	TGTGCCAGCAGCTCTAGCGGGGGGAGGTCCACAGATACGCAGTATTTT
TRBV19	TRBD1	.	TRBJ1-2	CASSTRGQSNYGYTF	TGTGCCAGTAGTACTCGGGGACAGTCTAACTATGGCTACACCTTC
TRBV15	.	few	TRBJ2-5	CATKTGGQETQYF	TGTGCCACCAAAACAGGTGGACAAGAGACCCAGTACTTC
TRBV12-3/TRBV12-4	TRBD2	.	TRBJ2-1	CASSLVAGGPYNEQFF	TGTGCCAGCAGTTTAGTGGCGGGAGGGCCCTACAATGAGCAGTTCTTC
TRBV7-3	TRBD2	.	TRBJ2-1	CASSLLPGLAGGGYEQFF	TGTGCCAGCAGCTTACTCCCGGGACTAGCGGGGGGGGGATATGAGCAGTTCTTC
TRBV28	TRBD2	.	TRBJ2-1	CASSFFTGLAANYNEQFF	TGTGCCAGCAGTTTCTTTACCGGACTAGCGGCAAACTACAATGAGCAGTTCTTC
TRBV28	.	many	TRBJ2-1	CATRERRSYNEQFF	TGTGCCACGCGAGAGCGGCGATCCTACAATGAGCAGTTCTTC
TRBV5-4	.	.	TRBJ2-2	CASSLVEAQNTGELFF	TGTGCCAGCAGCTTAGTAGAAGCCCAGAACACCGGGGAGCTGTTTTTT
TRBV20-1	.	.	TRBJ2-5	CSARSRSEVQETQYF	TGCAGTGCTAGAAGTCGCAGCGAGGTCCAAGAGACCCAGTACTTC
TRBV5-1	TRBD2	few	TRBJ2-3	CASSLARSGKFSTDTQYF	TGCGCCAGCAGCTTGGCCCGGAGCGGGAAATTTAGCACAGATACGCAGTATTTT
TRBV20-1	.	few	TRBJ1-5	CSARELVSNQPQHF	TGCAGTGCTAGAGAATTGGTCAGCAATCAGCCCCAGCATTTT
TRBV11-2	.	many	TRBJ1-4	CASSLVPRLLPNEKLFF	TGTGCCAGCAGCTTAGTTCCCAGGCTCTTACCTAATGAAAAACTGTTTTTT
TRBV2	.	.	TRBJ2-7	CASSVWGEDTYEQYF	TGTGCCAGCAGTGTGTGGGGGGAGGACACCTACGAGCAGTACTTC